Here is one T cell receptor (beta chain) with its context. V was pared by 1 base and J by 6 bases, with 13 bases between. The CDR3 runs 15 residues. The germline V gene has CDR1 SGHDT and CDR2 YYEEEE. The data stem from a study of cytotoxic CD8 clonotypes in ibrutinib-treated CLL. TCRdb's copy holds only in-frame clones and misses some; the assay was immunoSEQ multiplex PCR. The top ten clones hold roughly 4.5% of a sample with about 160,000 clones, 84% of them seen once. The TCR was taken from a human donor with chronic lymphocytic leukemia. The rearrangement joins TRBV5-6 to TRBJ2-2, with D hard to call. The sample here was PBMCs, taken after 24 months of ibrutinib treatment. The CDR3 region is CASSLKREVPGELFF. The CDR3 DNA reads TGTGCCAGCAGCTTGAAAAGGGAAGTCCCCGGGGAGCTGTTTTTT.